The present TCR gamma chain was sequenced within a study of Vδ1+ human thymocytes (dated by TCRdb to the late 2010s). About the study as a whole: As a data resource, the study described the mRNA-level TRG and TRD CDR3 repertoires found in highly purified Vdelta1+ thymocytes taken from young children. Validation of the multiplex-based CDR3 amplicon strategy against 5'RACE-based CDR3 amplicon generation methods had been performed previously.

Trimming takes 0 bases off V and 0 bases off J; junction bases not matched to a gene: 1. For CDR1 and CDR2, the germline V gene (reference sequence) lists GITISATS and ISYDGTV. Including the terminal cysteine and phenylalanine, the CDR3 comprises 15 residues. This entry keeps only the CDR3 DNA: 45 bases, framed from base 1. This clone was observed a handful of times. This clone's antigen is unknown. No much larger clone is present one base from it, and per-base qualities are unavailable. The research as a whole found: Many TRG clonotypes were found to be shared between donors (up to roughly 6.9x10^3), whereas TRD repertoires were found to be essentially private (max about 120 shared). In contrast to oligoclonal peripheral blood repertoires, thymic TRG and TRD repertoires appeared to be highly polyclonal with Gaussian CDR3 length distributions. No clustering by age or sex was observed, so analyses did not stratify donors by these variables. Around 20% of thymic TRD sequences were found to be Vdelta2 (and few were Vdelta3) despite high sort purity, in contrast to peripheral blood Vdelta1+ controls. The use of highly purified populations and single-cell validation was advised by the authors, since misinterpretation of bulk repertoire data could be caused by unexpected Vdelta2 sequences.

RNA was extracted with the RNeasy mini kit and reverse transcribed using Superscript III. Multiplex PCR was used to generate CDR3 amplicons, with pooled V-gene forward primers and a constant-region reverse primer carrying Illumina adaptor overhangs. After gel purification, the amplicons were indexed with Nextera index primers during seven to nine additional PCR cycles and then purified using AMPure XP beads. Sequencing of the libraries was done on an Illumina MiSeq using paired-end 250 bp reads, dual indexing and a roughly 20% PhiX spike-in. The authors processed their data as follows. Reads were quality checked with FastQC, and TRG read pairs were merged with ea-utils fastq-join. IMGT/HighV-QUEST was used to annotate sequences, retaining only productive sequences with an unambiguous V-gene assignment, and each clonotype was defined by an identical CDR3 sequence. Downstream analysis used VDJtools 1.1.1, tcR 2.2.3, Treemap and vegan Shannon diversity in R 3.4.4. Via CATT, TCRdb reprocessed the public reads, and rows with identical DNA were then joined. These V and J calls are TCRdb output, not the study's own analysis. This sample holds around 11,000 gamma-chain clones; over 40% were observed only once. The ten top clones hold roughly 2% of the sample.

Thymic samples were depleted of alphabeta T cells, then CD3+ TCRVdelta1+ TCRVdelta2- thymocytes were FACS-sorted. A purity of roughly 97% to 99.6% was achieved for sorted Vdelta1+ thymocytes. Thymic specimens were obtained from about 8 paediatric patients, aged from about 5 days to 16 months, who were undergoing corrective cardiac surgery. The thymic tissue was dispersed, and mononuclear cells were isolated using a Histopaque-1077 density gradient. Staining used anti-TCRVdelta1 clone TS8.2, anti-TCRVdelta2 clone B6, anti-CD3 clone HIT3a and anti-TCRalphabeta clone IP26 antibodies. The rearrangement combines TRGV9 with TRGJP2. The sample taken for sequencing was Vdelta1+ gamma-delta thymocytes from the thymus. The intended sense of this specimen's cell subset or site label: FACS-sorted CD3+ TCRalphabeta- TCRVdelta1+ TCRVdelta2- thymocytes. The origin of this receptor is a boy under two years old who had congenital heart surgery. This receptor has the CDR3 CALWEVNSSDWIKTF. The DNA sequence follows: TGTGCCTTGTGGGAGGTGAATAGTAGTGATTGGATCAAGACGTTT.